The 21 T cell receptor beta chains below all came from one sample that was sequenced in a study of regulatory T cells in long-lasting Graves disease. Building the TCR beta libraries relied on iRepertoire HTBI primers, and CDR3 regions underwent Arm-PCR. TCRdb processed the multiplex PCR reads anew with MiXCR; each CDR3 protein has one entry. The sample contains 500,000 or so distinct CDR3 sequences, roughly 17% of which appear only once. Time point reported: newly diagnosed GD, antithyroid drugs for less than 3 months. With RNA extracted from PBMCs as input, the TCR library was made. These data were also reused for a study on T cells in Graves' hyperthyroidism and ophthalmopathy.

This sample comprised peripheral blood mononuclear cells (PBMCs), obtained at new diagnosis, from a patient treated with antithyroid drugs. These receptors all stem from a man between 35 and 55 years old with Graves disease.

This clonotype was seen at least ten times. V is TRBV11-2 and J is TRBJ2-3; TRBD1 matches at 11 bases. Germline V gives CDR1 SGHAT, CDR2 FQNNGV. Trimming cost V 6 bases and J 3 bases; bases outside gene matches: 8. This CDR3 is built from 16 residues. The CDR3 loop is CASRPTGTGGTDTQYF. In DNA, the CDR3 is TGTGCCAGCAGGCCAACCGGGACAGGGGGTACAGATACGCAGTATTTT.

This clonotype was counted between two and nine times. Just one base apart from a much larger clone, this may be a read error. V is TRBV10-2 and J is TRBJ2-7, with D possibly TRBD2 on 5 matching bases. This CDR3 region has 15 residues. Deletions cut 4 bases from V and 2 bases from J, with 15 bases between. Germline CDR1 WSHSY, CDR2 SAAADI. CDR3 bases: TGCGCCAGCAGTGGTGCAGCGGCGTCGACCTACGAGCAGTACTTC. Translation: CASSGAAASTYEQYF.

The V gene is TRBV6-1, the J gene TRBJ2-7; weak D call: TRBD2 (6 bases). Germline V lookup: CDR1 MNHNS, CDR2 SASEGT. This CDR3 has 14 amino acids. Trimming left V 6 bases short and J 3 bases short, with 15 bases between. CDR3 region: CASRPSAKIYEQYF. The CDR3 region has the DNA TGTGCCAGCAGGCCTAGCGCAAAGATCTACGAGCAGTACTTC.

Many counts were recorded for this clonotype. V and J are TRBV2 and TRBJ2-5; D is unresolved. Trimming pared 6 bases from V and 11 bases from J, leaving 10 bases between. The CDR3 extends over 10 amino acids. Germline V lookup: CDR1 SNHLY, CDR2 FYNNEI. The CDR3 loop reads CASSNANQYF. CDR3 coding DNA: TGTGCCAGCAGCAACGCTAATCAGTACTTC. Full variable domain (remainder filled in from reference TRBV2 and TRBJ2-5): EPEVTQTPSHQVTQMGQEVILRCVPISNHLYFYWYRQILGQKVEFLVSFYNNEISEKSEIFDDQFSVERPDGSNFTLKIRSTKLEDSAMYFCASSNANQYFGPGTRLLVL.

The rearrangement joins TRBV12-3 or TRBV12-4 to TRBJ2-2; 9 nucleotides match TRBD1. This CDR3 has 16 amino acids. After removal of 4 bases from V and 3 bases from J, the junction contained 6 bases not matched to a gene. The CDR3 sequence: CASSYGTGYDTGELFF. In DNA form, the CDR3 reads TGTGCCAGCAGTTACGGGACAGGGTACGACACCGGGGAGCTGTTTTTT.

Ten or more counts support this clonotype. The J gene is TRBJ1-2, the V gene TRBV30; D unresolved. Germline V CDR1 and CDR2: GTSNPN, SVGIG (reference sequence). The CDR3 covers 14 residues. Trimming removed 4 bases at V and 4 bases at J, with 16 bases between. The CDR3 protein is CAWTGPTNLYGYTF. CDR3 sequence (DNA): TGTGCCTGGACAGGCCCCACTAACCTCTATGGCTACACCTTC.

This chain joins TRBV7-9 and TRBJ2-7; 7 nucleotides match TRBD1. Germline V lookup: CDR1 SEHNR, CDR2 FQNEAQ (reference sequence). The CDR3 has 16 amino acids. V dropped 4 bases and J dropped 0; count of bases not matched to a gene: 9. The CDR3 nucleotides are TGTGCCAGCAGCTCAGAAGGGACAGCTTTCTCCTACGAGCAGTACTTC. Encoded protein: CASSSEGTAFSYEQYF.

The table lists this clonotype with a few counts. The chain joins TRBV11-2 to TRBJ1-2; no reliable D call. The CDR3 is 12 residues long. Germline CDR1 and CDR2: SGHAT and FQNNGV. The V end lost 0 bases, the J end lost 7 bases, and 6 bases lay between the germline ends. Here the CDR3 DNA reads TGTGCCAGCAGCTTAGAGTCTCGTGGCTACACCTTC. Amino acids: CASSLESRGYTF. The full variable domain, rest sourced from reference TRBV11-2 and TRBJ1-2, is EAGVAQSPRYKIIEKRQSVAFWCNPISGHATLYWYQQILGQGPKLLIQFQNNGVVDDSQLPKDRFSAERLKGVDSTLKIQPAKLEDSAVYLCASSLESRGYTFGSGTRLTVV.

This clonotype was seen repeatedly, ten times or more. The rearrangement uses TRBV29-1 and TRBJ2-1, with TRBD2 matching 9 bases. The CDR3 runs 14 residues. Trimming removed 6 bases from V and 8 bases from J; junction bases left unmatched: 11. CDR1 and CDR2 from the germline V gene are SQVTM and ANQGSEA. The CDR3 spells CSVEGREGRYEQFF. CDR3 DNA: TGCAGCGTCGAGGGGCGGGAGGGCCGGTATGAGCAGTTCTTC.

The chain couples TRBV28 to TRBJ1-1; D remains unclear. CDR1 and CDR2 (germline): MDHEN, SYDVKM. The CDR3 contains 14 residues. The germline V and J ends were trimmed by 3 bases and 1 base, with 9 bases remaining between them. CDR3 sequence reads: CASSFPRENTEAFF. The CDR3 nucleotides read TGTGCCAGCAGTTTCCCTCGGGAGAACACTGAAGCTTTCTTT.

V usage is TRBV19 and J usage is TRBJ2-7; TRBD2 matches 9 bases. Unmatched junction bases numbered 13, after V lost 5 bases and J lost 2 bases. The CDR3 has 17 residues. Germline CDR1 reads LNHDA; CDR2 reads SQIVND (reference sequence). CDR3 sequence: CASSRGLAGISTYEQYF. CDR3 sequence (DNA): TGTGCCAGTAGTCGGGGACTAGCCGGGATATCTACCTACGAGCAGTACTTC.

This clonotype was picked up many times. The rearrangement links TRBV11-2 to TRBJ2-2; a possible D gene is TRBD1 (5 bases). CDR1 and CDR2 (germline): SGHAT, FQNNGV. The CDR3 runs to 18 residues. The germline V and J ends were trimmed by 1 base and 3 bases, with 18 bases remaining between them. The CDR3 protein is CASSLGTIIHPDTGELFF. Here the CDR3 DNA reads TGTGCCAGCAGCTTAGGGACAATCATCCACCCCGACACCGGGGAGCTGTTTTTT.

DNA of the CDR3: TGTGCCTGGAGTGTACAAGGACTAAGCTACAATGAGCAGTTCTTC. Its translation: CAWSVQGLSYNEQFF. This rearrangement joins TRBV30 to TRBJ2-1, with TRBD2 as a possible D gene (6 bases). The CDR3 spans 15 residues. Trimming removed 0 bases from V and 3 bases from J, with 12 bases in between. From germline, CDR1 is GTSNPN and CDR2 SVGIG (reference sequence).

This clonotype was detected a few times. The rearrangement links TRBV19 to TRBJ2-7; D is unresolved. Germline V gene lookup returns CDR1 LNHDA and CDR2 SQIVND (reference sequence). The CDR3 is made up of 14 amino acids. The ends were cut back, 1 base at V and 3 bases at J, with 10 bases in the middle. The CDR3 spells CASSIALDYYEQYF. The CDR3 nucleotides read TGTGCCAGTAGTATAGCTTTGGATTACTACGAGCAGTACTTC.

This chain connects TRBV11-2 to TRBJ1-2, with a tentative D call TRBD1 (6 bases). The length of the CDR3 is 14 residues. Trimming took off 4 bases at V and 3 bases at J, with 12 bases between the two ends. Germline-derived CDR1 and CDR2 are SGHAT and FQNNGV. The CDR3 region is CASSSGTKHYGYTF. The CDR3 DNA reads TGTGCCAGCAGCTCCGGGACAAAACACTATGGCTACACCTTC.

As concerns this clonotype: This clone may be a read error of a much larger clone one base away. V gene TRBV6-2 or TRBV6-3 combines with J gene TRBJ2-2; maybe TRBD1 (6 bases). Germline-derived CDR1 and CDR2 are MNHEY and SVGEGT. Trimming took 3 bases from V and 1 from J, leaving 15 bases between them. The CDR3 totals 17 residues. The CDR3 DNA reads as TGTGCCAGCAGTTATGTGAGGGGGATAGGGAACACCGGGGAGCTGTTTTTT. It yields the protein CASSYVRGIGNTGELFF.

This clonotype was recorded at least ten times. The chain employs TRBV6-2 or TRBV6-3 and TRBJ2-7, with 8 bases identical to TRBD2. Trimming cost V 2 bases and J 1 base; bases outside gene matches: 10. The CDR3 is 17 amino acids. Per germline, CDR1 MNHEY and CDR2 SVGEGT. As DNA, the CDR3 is TGTGCCAGCAGTTACCCGGGGGGGCCCGGGGGGTCCTACGAGCAGTACTTC. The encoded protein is CASSYPGGPGGSYEQYF.

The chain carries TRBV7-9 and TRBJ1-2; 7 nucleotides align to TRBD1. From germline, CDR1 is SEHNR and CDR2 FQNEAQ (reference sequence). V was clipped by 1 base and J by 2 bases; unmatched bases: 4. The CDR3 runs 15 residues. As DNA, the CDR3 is TGTGCCAGCAGCTTAGTAGGACAGGAGAACTATGGCTACACCTTC. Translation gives CASSLVGQENYGYTF.

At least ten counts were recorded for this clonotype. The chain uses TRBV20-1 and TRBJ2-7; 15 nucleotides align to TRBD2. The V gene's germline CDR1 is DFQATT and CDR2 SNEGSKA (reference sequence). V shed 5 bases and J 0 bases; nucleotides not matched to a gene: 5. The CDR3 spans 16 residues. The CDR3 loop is CSAPGLAGGLSYEQYF. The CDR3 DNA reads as TGCAGTGCTCCGGGACTAGCGGGAGGACTCTCCTACGAGCAGTACTTC.

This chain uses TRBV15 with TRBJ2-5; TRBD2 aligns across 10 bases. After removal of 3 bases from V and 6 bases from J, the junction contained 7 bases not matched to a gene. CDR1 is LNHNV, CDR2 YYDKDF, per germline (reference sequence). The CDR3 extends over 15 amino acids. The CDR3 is CATSRLAGEGKTQYF. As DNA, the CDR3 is TGTGCCACCAGCAGGCTAGCGGGAGAAGGAAAGACCCAGTACTTC.

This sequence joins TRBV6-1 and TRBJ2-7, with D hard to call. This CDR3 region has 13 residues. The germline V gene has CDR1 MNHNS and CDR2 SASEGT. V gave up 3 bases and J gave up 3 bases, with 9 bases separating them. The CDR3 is CASSDQTYYEQYF. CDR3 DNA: TGTGCCAGCAGTGACCAAACTTACTACGAGCAGTACTTC.